This TCR beta chain was identified during a study of cytomegalovirus exposure and HLA in healthy donors. Primers included in the PCR were 60 Vbeta and 13 Jbeta primers. Some clones are missing from TCRdb's copy, which holds only in-frame ones; the method was immunoSEQ multiplex PCR. The sample spans around 50,000 clones; the ten largest clones claim less than 2.5%. The ends lost 0 bases at V and 14 bases at J; junction bases unmatched: 10. CDR1 and CDR2 from the germline V gene are GTSNPN and SVGIG (reference sequence). The CDR3 loop spans 15 amino acids. This receptor was identified in a female donor in good health and CMV-seronegative. The chain carries TRBV30 and TRBJ2-1, with TRBD2 matching 13 bases. Specimen: PBMCs. CDR3 sequence (DNA): TGTGCCTGGAGTGTACCCTGGACTAGCGGGAGTGGTAAGTTCTTC. This gives the protein CAWSVPWTSGSGKFF.